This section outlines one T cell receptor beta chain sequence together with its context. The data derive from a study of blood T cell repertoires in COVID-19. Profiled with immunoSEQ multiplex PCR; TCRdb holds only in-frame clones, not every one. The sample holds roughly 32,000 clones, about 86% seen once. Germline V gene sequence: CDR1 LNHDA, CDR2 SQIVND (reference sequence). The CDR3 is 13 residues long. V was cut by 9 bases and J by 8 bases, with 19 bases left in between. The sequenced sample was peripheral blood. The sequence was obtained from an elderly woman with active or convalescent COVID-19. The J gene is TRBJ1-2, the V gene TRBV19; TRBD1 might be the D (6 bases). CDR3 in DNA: TGTGCCAGCACCCCGGGGGGCTTGCGGGGCTACACCTTC. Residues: CASTPGGLRGYTF.